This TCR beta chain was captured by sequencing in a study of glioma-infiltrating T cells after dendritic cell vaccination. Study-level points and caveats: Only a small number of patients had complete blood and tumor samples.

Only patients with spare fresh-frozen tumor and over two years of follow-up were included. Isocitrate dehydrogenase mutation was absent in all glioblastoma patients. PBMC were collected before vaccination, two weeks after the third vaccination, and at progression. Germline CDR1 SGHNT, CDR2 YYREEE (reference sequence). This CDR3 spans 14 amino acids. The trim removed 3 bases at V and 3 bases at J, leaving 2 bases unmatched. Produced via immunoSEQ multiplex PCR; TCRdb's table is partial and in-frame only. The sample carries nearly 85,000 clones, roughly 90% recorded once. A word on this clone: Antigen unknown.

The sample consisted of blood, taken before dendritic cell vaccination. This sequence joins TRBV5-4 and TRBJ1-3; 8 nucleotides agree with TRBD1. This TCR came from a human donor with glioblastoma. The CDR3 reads CASSSQGDGNTIYF. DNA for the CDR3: TGTGCCAGCAGCTCACAGGGGGATGGAAACACCATATATTTT.